The 11 T cell receptor beta chains presented below share a single source sample, sequenced in a study of cytomegalovirus exposure and HLA in healthy donors. Primers for the PCR totalled 60 Vbeta and 13 Jbeta. Assay used: immunoSEQ multiplex PCR; TCRdb lists only in-frame clones, some missing. The sample holds over 150,000 clones, about 68% seen once. The sample consisted of PBMCs. The receptor set was obtained from a man aged 25-40 years in good health and CMV-seronegative.

There are many counts of this clone. The chain combines TRBV7-7 with TRBJ2-7; D call uncertain. The ends were cut back, 2 bases at V and 6 bases at J, with 11 bases in the middle. CDR1 SSHAT and CDR2 FNYEAQ come from the germline V gene (reference sequence). CDR3 length: 13 amino acids. The CDR3 bases are TGTGCCAGCAGCTTAACGCCGACTTCCGAGCAGTACTTC. It encodes CASSLTPTSEQYF.

This chain connects TRBV11-2 to TRBJ2-4, with 9 bases matching TRBD1. Losses at the gene ends were 7 bases for V and 4 bases for J; bases not matched to a gene: 8. The CDR3 has 15 amino acids. CDR1 and CDR2 (germline): SGHAT, FQNNGV. This CDR3 reads CASTSVGQGKNIQYF. The CDR3 DNA reads TGTGCCAGCACCTCGGTGGGACAGGGAAAAAACATTCAGTACTTC.

This clone came up a few times. V and J are TRBV11-2 and TRBJ2-5; 7 positions match TRBD2. This CDR3 spans 15 amino acids. V shed 0 bases, J shed 5 bases, and the junction held 6 bases outside the gene matches. The germline V gene encodes CDR1 SGHAT and CDR2 FQNNGV. CDR3 in amino acids: CASSLDGEGSETQYF. Written as DNA, the CDR3 is TGTGCCAGCAGCTTAGATGGGGAGGGTTCCGAGACCCAGTACTTC. The full variable domain, in which reference TRBV11-2 and TRBJ2-5 provide the parts outside the CDR3, is EAGVAQSPRYKIIEKRQSVAFWCNPISGHATLYWYQQILGQGPKLLIQFQNNGVVDDSQLPKDRFSAERLKGVDSTLKIQPAKLEDSAVYLCASSLDGEGSETQYFGPGTRLLVL.

This clone was counted a few times. The chain joins TRBV28 to TRBJ2-5; TRBD2 aligns across 10 bases. V lost 3 bases to trimming and J lost 3 bases; unmatched junction nucleotides: 7. This CDR3 has 16 amino acids. The germline gives CDR1 MDHEN, CDR2 SYDVKM. The CDR3 coding sequence is TGTGCCAGCAGTTTTTGGCTAGCGGGGGATAAAGAGACCCAGTACTTC. It translates to CASSFWLAGDKETQYF.

The chain couples TRBV6-5 to TRBJ1-2; TRBD1 aligns across 8 bases. Trimming removed 6 bases from V and 8 bases from J; junction bases left unmatched: 5. The CDR3 is made up of 12 amino acids. The germline V gene encodes CDR1 MNHEY and CDR2 SVGAGI. The CDR3 DNA reads TGTGCCAGCAGCCAGACAGGGGTCGGCTACACCTTC. It is translated as CASSQTGVGYTF.

This chain links TRBV6-1 with TRBJ2-7; 9 nucleotides align to TRBD1. The CDR3 has 14 amino acids. Per germline, CDR1 MNHNS and CDR2 SASEGT. The J segment lost 5 bases and the V segment lost 6 bases, leaving 8 bases of the junction unmatched. CDR3 region: CASRPGQGDHEQYF. The CDR3 region has the DNA TGTGCCAGCAGGCCGGGACAGGGTGACCACGAGCAGTACTTC.

This chain uses TRBV6-1 with TRBJ2-3, with TRBD2 as a possible D gene (6 bases). With 3 bases removed from V and 2 bases from J, the gap between germline ends came to 15 bases. Germline CDR1 is MNHNS and CDR2 is SASEGT. This CDR3 is 16 amino acids long. The CDR3 loop reads CASSDPVAGYTDTQYF. The CDR3 DNA reads as TGTGCCAGCAGTGACCCCGTGGCGGGGTACACAGATACGCAGTATTTT.

This clone appeared a single time. The chain uses TRBV4-2 and TRBJ1-3, with D possibly matching TRBD1 (5 bases). The CDR3 is 17 amino acids. Germline CDR1 is LGHNA and CDR2 is YNFKEQ. V was clipped by 1 base and J by 0 bases, with 13 bases between them. CDR3 nucleotides: TGTGCCAGCAGCCAAGGATATCGGACAACCTCTGGAAACACCATATATTTT. It encodes CASSQGYRTTSGNTIYF.

This chain links TRBV10-3 with TRBJ1-2, with 11 bases lining up with TRBD1. The germline CDR1 and CDR2 sequences are ENHRY and SYGVKD. J was trimmed by 7 bases and V by 6 bases; bases with no gene match: 10. The CDR3 extends over 15 amino acids. This CDR3 is CAIRNSGTGGSGYTF. DNA for the CDR3: TGTGCCATCAGGAATTCCGGGACAGGGGGATCTGGCTACACCTTC.

A note on this clone: As the CDR3 is not closed by the conserved phenylalanine or tryptophan, this likely results from a read error. The chain recombines TRBV5-1 with TRBJ2-7; D is unclear. CDR3 length: 11 amino acids. V lost 3 bases and J 7 bases, leaving 8 bases between the germline ends. The V gene's germline CDR1 is SGHRS and CDR2 YFSETQ. CDR3 residues: CASSSDWEQYL. The CDR3 DNA sequence: TGCGCCAGCAGCTCAGACTGGGAGCAGTACCTC.

The chain links TRBV28 to TRBJ2-7; D is perhaps TRBD1 (6 bases). CDR3 size: 14 residues. V dropped 3 bases and J dropped 2 bases, with 11 bases sitting between them. CDR1 MDHEN and CDR2 SYDVKM come from the germline V gene. This CDR3 reads CASSLVAGAYEQYF. DNA for the CDR3: TGTGCCAGCAGTTTGGTGGCAGGGGCCTACGAGCAGTACTTC.